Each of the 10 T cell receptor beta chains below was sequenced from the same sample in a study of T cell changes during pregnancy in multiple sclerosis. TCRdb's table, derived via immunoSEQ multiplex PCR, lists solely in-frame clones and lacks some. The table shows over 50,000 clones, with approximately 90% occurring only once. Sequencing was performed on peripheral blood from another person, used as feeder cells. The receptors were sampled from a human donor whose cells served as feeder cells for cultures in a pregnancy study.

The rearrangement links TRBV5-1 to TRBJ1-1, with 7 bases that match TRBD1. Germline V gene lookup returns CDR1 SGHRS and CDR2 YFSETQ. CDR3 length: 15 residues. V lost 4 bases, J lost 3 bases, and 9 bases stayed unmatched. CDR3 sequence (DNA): TGCGCCAGCAGCGGCCGGACAGGACCCTACACTGAAGCTTTCTTT. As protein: CASSGRTGPYTEAFF.

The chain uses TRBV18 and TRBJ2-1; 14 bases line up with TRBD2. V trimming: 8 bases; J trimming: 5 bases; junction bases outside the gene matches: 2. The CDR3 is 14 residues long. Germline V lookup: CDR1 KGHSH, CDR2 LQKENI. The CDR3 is CASGLAGGDNEQFF. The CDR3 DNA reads TGTGCCAGCGGACTAGCGGGAGGAGACAATGAGCAGTTCTTC. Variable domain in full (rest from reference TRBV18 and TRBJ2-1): NAGVMQNPRHLVRRRGQEARLRCSPMKGHSHVYWYRQLPEEGLKFMVYLQKENIIDESGMPKERFSAEFPKEGPSILRIQQVVRGDSAAYFCASGLAGGDNEQFFGPGTRLTVL.

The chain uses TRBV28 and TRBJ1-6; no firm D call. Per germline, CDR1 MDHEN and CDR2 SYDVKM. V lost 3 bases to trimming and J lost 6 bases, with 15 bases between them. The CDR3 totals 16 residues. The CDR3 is CASSFLTEGLNSPLHF. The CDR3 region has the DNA TGTGCCAGCAGTTTTTTGACGGAGGGCCTTAATTCACCCCTCCACTTT.

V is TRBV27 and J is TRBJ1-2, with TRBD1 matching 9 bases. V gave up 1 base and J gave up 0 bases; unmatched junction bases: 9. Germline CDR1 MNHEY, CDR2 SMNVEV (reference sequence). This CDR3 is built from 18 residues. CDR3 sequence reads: CASSLLGQGRLANYGYTF. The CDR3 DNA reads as TGTGCCAGCAGTTTATTGGGACAGGGAAGATTGGCTAACTATGGCTACACCTTC.

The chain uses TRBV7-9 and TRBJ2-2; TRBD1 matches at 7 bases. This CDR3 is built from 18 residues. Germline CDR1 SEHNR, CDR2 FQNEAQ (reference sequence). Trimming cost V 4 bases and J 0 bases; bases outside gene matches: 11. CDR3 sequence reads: CASSSRTGRDANTGELFF. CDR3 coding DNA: TGTGCCAGCAGCTCAAGGACAGGACGTGACGCGAACACCGGGGAGCTGTTTTTT.

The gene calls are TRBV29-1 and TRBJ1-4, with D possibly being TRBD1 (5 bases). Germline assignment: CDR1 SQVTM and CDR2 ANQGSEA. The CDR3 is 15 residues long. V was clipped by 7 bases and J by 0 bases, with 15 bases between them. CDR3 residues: CSALDSLATNEKLFF. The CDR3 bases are TGCAGCGCCCTTGACAGCCTTGCAACTAATGAAAAACTGTTTTTT.

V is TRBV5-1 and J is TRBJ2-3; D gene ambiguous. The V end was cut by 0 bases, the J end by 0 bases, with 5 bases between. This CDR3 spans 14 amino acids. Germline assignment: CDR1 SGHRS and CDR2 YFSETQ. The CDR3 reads CASSLEGSTDTQYF. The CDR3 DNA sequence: TGCGCCAGCAGCTTGGAAGGGAGCACAGATACGCAGTATTTT.

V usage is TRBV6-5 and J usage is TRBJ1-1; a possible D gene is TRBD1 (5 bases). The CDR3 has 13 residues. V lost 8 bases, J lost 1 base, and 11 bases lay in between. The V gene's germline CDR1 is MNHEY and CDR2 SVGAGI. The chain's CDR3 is CASLQGRNTEAFF. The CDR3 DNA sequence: TGTGCCAGCCTGCAGGGACGGAACACTGAAGCTTTCTTT.

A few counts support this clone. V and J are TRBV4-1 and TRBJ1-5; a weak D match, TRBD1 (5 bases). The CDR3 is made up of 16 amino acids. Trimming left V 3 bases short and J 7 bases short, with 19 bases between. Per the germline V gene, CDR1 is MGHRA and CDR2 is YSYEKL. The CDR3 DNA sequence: TGCGCCAGCAGCCAGCTCGGGCAGGGCGTACGCCAGCCCCAGCATTTT. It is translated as CASSQLGQGVRQPQHF.

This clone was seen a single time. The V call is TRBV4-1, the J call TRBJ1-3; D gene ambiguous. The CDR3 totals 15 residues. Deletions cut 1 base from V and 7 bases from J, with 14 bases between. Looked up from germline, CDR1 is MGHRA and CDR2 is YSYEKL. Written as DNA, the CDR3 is TGCGCCAGCAGCCAAGGACCCTCCTACGGGAACACCATATATTTT. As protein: CASSQGPSYGNTIYF.